The 13 T cell receptor beta chains presented below share a single source sample, sequenced in a study of response to subunit inactivated influenza vaccine. Each CDR3 protein gets one entry after TCRdb re-called the RT-PCR reads with MiXCR. The table records fewer than 350,000 distinct CDR3 sequences, about a fifth of them present only once. Sequenced material: PBMCs from blood, taken 21 months after vaccination. These receptor sequences come from a man between 50 and 75 years old who received an inactivated influenza vaccine.

This clonotype was found a few times. CDR3 residues: CAISESGEVSNQPQHF. CDR3 sequence (DNA): TGTGCCATCAGTGAGTCGGGGGAGGTTAGCAATCAGCCCCAGCATTTT. The V gene is TRBV10-3, the J gene TRBJ1-5, with a weak D call TRBD1 (5 bases). There are 16 residues in the CDR3. Germline loops: CDR1 ENHRY, CDR2 SYGVKD. Between the trimmed V and J ends, which lost 0 bases and 0 bases, there was a span of 9 bases.

In its sample, this clonotype was seen a few times. The chain combines TRBV25-1 with TRBJ2-1; 7 positions agree with TRBD2. Trimming took 4 bases from V and 1 from J; bases not matched to a gene: 1. The length of the CDR3 is 14 residues. Germline V gives CDR1 MGHDK, CDR2 SYGVNS. CDR3 sequence: CASSVGGSYNEQFF. The CDR3 DNA reads TGTGCCAGCAGTGTGGGGGGGTCCTACAATGAGCAGTTCTTC.

In this sample, this clonotype turned up many times. The chain recombines TRBV3-1 with TRBJ1-5, with D uncertain. From germline, CDR1 is LGHDT and CDR2 YNNKEL (reference sequence). V was clipped by 1 base and J by 0 bases, with 4 bases between them. This CDR3 spans 14 amino acids. CDR3 protein: CASSQGISNQPQHF. DNA of the CDR3: TGTGCCAGCAGCCAAGGAATTAGCAATCAGCCCCAGCATTTT.

The chain joins TRBV20-1 to TRBJ2-2; 7 nucleotides line up with TRBD1. The CDR3 loop spans 14 amino acids. The ends lost 3 bases at V and 5 bases at J; junction bases unmatched: 6. Germline CDR1 and CDR2: DFQATT and SNEGSKA (reference sequence). The CDR3 nucleotides are TGCAGTGCTAGGAGGGACAGATTGACCGGGGAGCTGTTTTTT. As protein: CSARRDRLTGELFF.

This clonotype was observed many times. The V call is TRBV6-2 or TRBV6-3, the J call TRBJ1-2; tentatively, D is TRBD1 (5 bases). Trimming cost V 2 bases and J 6 bases, with 10 bases left between them. The V gene's germline CDR1 is MNHEY and CDR2 SVGEGT. This CDR3 has 13 residues. The CDR3 spells CASSYNRFDGYTF. The DNA of the CDR3 is TGTGCCAGCAGTTACAACAGGTTCGATGGCTACACCTTC.

The rearrangement joins TRBV9 to TRBJ2-3; TRBD2 might be the D (7 bases). Germline V CDR1 and CDR2: SGDLS, YYNGEE. The CDR3 runs 15 residues. V shed 6 bases and J shed 2 bases, with 16 bases lying between them. CDR3 sequence: CASTSAGALTDTQYF. CDR3 in DNA: TGTGCCAGCACTTCCGCGGGGGCCCTCACAGATACGCAGTATTTT.

This clonotype was detected a few times. The chain links TRBV2 to TRBJ2-1; 14 nucleotides align to TRBD2. The CDR3 runs to 17 residues. V was clipped by 6 bases and J by 3 bases; unmatched bases: 7. Germline assignment: CDR1 SNHLY and CDR2 FYNNEI. The CDR3 region has the DNA TGTGCCAGCAGGCCGGGACTAGCGGGAGTCGGCTACAATGAGCAGTTCTTC. It is translated as CASRPGLAGVGYNEQFF.

The chain links TRBV20-1 to TRBJ2-1; 9 bases agree with TRBD2. CDR3 length: 18 residues. Per the germline V gene, CDR1 is DFQATT and CDR2 is SNEGSKA (reference sequence). V was clipped by 0 bases and J by 4 bases; unmatched bases: 13. The chain's CDR3 is CSARDPLNSGSRYNEQFF. CDR3 bases: TGCAGTGCTAGAGATCCCTTGAATAGCGGGAGTCGTTACAATGAGCAGTTCTTC.

This clonotype showed up just a few times. The chain couples TRBV10-3 to TRBJ1-2; D gene uncertain. Germline-derived CDR1 and CDR2 are ENHRY and SYGVKD. The CDR3 sequence is 13 residues long. Trimming left V 2 bases short and J 4 bases short, with 8 bases between. CDR3 sequence: CAISEGQIYGYTF. As DNA, the CDR3 is TGTGCCATCAGTGAGGGGCAGATCTATGGCTACACCTTC.

With regard to this clonotype: A junction end diverges from the germline sequence, so it may reflect a read error. This rearrangement joins TRBV12-3 or TRBV12-4 to TRBJ1-5; tentative D call: TRBD1 (5 bases). The CDR3 has 18 amino acids. The CDR3 protein is CTSSLGVPLFSSNQPQHF. CDR3 DNA sequence: TGTACCAGCAGTTTAGGGGTACCGCTGTTTAGTAGCAATCAGCCCCAGCATTTT.

The rearrangement joins TRBV2 to TRBJ2-7, with D perhaps TRBD1 (6 bases). The CDR3 has 14 amino acids. CDR1 and CDR2 (germline): SNHLY, FYNNEI. Trimming removed 5 bases from V and 5 bases from J, with 16 bases in between. The CDR3 spells CASSPGQINNEQYF. The CDR3 nucleotides read TGTGCCAGCAGTCCCGGACAGATTAACAACGAGCAGTACTTC.

This clonotype was detected ten times or more. The V gene is TRBV4-1, the J gene TRBJ1-5, with D uncertain. The CDR3 loop spans 13 amino acids. Germline loops: CDR1 MGHRA, CDR2 YSYEKL. Trimming took 4 bases from V and 5 from J, leaving 9 bases between them. The CDR3 nucleotides read TGCGCCAGCAGCCTTGGATACGATCAGCCCCAGCATTTT. Protein product: CASSLGYDQPQHF.

CDR3 amino acids: CASSAPARGGYTF. The CDR3 nucleotides are TGTGCCAGCAGTGCCCCAGCGCGGGGCGGCTACACCTTC. This rearrangement joins TRBV12-3 or TRBV12-4 to TRBJ1-2; possible D gene TRBD1, 5 bases. This CDR3 comprises 13 residues. V lost 5 bases and J lost 8, with 15 bases in between.